There are many counts of the clone carrying this T cell receptor (beta chain). The library was built from around 400 ng RNA with molecular barcoded adaptors for alpha/delta and beta/gamma chains. TCRdb itself ran the reads through MiXCR, one entry per CDR3 protein. The repertoire has 100,000 to 150,000 distinct CDR3 sequences, around 13% of them found once; the top ten carry 8% to 13%. Germline assignment: CDR1 SQVTM and CDR2 ANQGSEA. CDR3 length: 14 amino acids. V lost 6 bases to trimming and J lost 6 bases; unmatched junction nucleotides: 9. The record originates from a study of read filtering for tumor transcriptome and immune sequencing.

The receptor was derived from a donor aged 40 or older with multiple myeloma. The sample was a population of CD138-negative cells sorted from bone marrow. The chain joins TRBV29-1 to TRBJ1-5, with TRBD1 identical over 9 bases. The DNA for the CDR3 is TGCAGCGTGGCCCCGGGACAGGGCGGTCAGCCCCAGCATTTT. Its translation is CSVAPGQGGQPQHF.